This TCR beta chain was captured in a study of blood T cell repertoires in COVID-19. This table comes from immunoSEQ multiplex PCR, and its TCRdb copy is limited to in-frame clones, with some not included. This sample has 200,000 to 250,000 clones, with 70% to 90% found just once. Germline CDR1 is SGHTA and CDR2 is FQGNSA. Trimming cost V 3 bases and J 0 bases, with 6 bases left between them. The CDR3 is 14 amino acids. The chain uses TRBV7-2 and TRBJ1-5; D unclear. Source material: peripheral blood. The source is a woman aged 18-35 years who had recovered from COVID-19. CDR3 region: CASSFRYSNQPQHF. CDR3 coding DNA: TGTGCCAGCAGCTTTAGATATAGCAATCAGCCCCAGCATTTT.